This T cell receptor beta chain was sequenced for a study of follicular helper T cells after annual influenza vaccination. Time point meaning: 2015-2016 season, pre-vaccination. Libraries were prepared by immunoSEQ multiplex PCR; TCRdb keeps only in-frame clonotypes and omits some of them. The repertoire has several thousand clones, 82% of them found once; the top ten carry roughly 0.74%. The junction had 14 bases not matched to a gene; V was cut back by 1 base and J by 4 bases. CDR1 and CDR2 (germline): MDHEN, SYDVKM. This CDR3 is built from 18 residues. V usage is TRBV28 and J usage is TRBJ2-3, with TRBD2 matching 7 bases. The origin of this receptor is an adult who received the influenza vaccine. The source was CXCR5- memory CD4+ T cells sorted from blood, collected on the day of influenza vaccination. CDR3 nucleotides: TGTGCCAGCAGTTTATTCCTTGGGGCGGGGGATGGGTCAGATACGCAGTATTTT. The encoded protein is CASSLFLGAGDGSDTQYF.